These 11 T cell receptor beta chains were all obtained from the same sample, sequenced in a study of blood T cell repertoires in COVID-19. The assay was immunoSEQ multiplex PCR, and TCRdb's table has in-frame clones only and misses some. The sample contains 160,000 or so clones, 80% of which appear only once. Source material: PBMCs or T cells enriched from blood (not recorded which). The receptors shown here come from a middle-aged man who had recovered from COVID-19.

This sequence joins TRBV27 and TRBJ1-5; D remains unclear. The germline V gene encodes CDR1 MNHEY and CDR2 SMNVEV (reference sequence). The CDR3 totals 13 residues. V lost 8 bases, J lost 2 bases, and 10 bases lay in between. CDR3 nucleotides: TGTGCCAGCGGGAGTTCGGGCAATCAGCCCCAGCATTTT. Translation gives CASGSSGNQPQHF.

This clone was seen only once. This chain links TRBV4-2 with TRBJ1-4; D perhaps matches TRBD1 (6 bases). The CDR3 spans 16 residues. V was cut by 0 bases and J by 7 bases, with 15 bases left in between. From germline, CDR1 is LGHNA and CDR2 YNFKEQ. CDR3 coding DNA: TGTGCCAGCAGCCAAGATTATGGACAGACGGGTGAAAAACTGTTTTTT. Translated, it gives CASSQDYGQTGEKLFF.

This clone was seen only once. The chain has TRBV5-4 and TRBJ2-2, with D hard to call. Trimming left V 5 bases short and J 6 bases short, with 11 bases between. Germline V gives CDR1 SGHNT, CDR2 YYREEE (reference sequence). CDR3 size: 13 residues. The CDR3 reads CASRAEAAGELFF. CDR3 sequence (DNA): TGTGCCAGCAGGGCTGAGGCAGCCGGGGAGCTGTTTTTT.

The V and J genes are TRBV4-1 and TRBJ1-6, with D uncertain. CDR3 length equals 16 residues. Trimming removed 0 bases at V and 0 bases at J, with 6 bases between. Germline assignment: CDR1 MGHRA and CDR2 YSYEKL. In DNA, the CDR3 is TGCGCCAGCAGCCAAGAACAGAGCTCCTATAATTCACCCCTCCACTTT. Translating it yields CASSQEQSSYNSPLHF.

The CDR3 coding sequence is TGTGCCAGCAGCCAAGAGGGGGGTCCCAACACAGATACGCAGTATTTT. Translation: CASSQEGGPNTDTQYF. The J gene is TRBJ2-3, the V gene TRBV4-2, with a tentative D call TRBD2 (6 bases). This CDR3 comprises 16 residues. Germline loops: CDR1 LGHNA, CDR2 YNFKEQ. The V end lost 0 bases, the J end lost 2 bases, and 12 bases lay between the germline ends.

The V and J genes are TRBV2 and TRBJ1-5; 10 bases are shared with TRBD1. CDR1 SNHLY and CDR2 FYNNEI come from the germline V gene. The CDR3 is 14 amino acids. J was trimmed by 5 bases and V by 5 bases; bases with no gene match: 3. The CDR3 DNA follows: TGTGCCAGCAGTCAGGGGACAGGGGATCAGCCCCAGCATTTT. It translates to CASSQGTGDQPQHF.

This chain joins TRBV12-5 and TRBJ1-1, with 7 positions matching TRBD1. J gave up 0 bases and V 5 bases, and 12 bases lay outside the gene matches. CDR1 and CDR2 (germline): LGHNT, FRNRAP. This CDR3 spans 17 amino acids. CDR3 DNA sequence: TGTGCTAGTGGTCCCGCCCTAGGACAGGTTGTGAACACTGAAGCTTTCTTT. It specifies CASGPALGQVVNTEAFF.

J is TRBJ1-1 and V is TRBV4-2; TRBD1 is a possible D gene (6 bases). From germline, CDR1 is LGHNA and CDR2 YNFKEQ. Trimming shortened V by 3 bases and J by 4 bases, and 21 bases separated the two germline ends. CDR3 length equals 17 residues. CDR3 sequence (DNA): TGTGCCAGCAGCCACGTAGACCAGGGAATAGGGGGCACTGAAGCTTTCTTT. It encodes CASSHVDQGIGGTEAFF.

The genes are TRBV3-1 (or the pseudogene TRBV3-2) and TRBJ1-5; D remains ambiguous. Germline V gives CDR1 LGHDT, CDR2 YNNKEL (reference sequence). Trimming removed 3 bases from V and 1 base from J, with 10 bases in between. CDR3 length equals 15 residues. CDR3 residues: CASSQDFDSNQPQHF. CDR3 in DNA: TGTGCCAGCAGCCAGGACTTTGACAGCAATCAGCCCCAGCATTTT.

The chain links TRBV9 to TRBJ1-1, with TRBD1 matching over 11 bases. V gave up 0 bases and J gave up 7 bases; unmatched junction bases: 2. Germline assignment: CDR1 SGDLS and CDR2 YYNGEE. The CDR3 length is 14 residues. The CDR3 bases are TGTGCCAGCAGCGTAGGGACAGGGGGCATTGAAGCTTTCTTT. Translation gives CASSVGTGGIEAFF.

The chain employs TRBV6-6 and TRBJ1-2; the D gene is possibly TRBD1 (5 bases). Per germline, CDR1 MNHNY and CDR2 SVGAGI (reference sequence). This CDR3 contains 13 residues. V lost 10 bases, J lost 5 bases, and 17 bases lay in between. CDR3 sequence: CATLMEGMYGYTF. The CDR3 bases are TGTGCCACCTTGATGGAGGGGATGTATGGCTACACCTTC.